Listed below are T cell receptor beta chains from one sample, sequenced in a study of T cell responses to AZD1222 COVID-19 vaccine. Repertoires were generated with immunoSEQ multiplex PCR, while TCRdb's copy carries only in-frame clones and drops some. This table has 130,000 to 150,000 clones, around nine tenths appearing once. This specimen was peripheral blood, taken on day 0 of MenACWY control vaccination. The origin of the receptors is an adult in good health. The CDR3 runs from the conserved cysteine through the conserved F or W. The order of the fields is V gene, J gene, D gene, clone size, CDR3 protein, CDR3 DNA. The D gene is left open where the match is weak. Size is omitted from some rows. Given values are once, few, many or a class for expanded clones.

TRBV29-1	TRBJ1-2	-	once	CSVADYGYTF	TGCAGCGTTGCGGACTATGGCTACACCTTC
TRBV19	TRBJ1-4	TRBD1	-	CASSIPPKPGQPNEKLFF	TGTGCCAGTAGTATCCCCCCTAAACCGGGACAGCCGAATGAAAAACTGTTTTTT
TRBV3-1/TRBV3-2	TRBJ1-1	TRBD1	-	CASSQGQGLNTEAFF	TGTGCCAGCAGCCAAGGACAGGGTTTGAACACTGAAGCTTTCTTT
TRBV6-4	TRBJ1-6	-	-	CASSPGGGNSPLHF	TGTGCCAGCAGCCCGGGCGGGGGAAATTCACCCCTCCACTTT
TRBV30	TRBJ1-2	-	once	CAWTRSLFYGYTF	TGTGCCTGGACTCGGAGCCTCTTCTATGGCTACACCTTC
TRBV5-4	TRBJ2-3	TRBD2	-	CASSLGGTSGNTDTQYF	TGTGCCAGCAGCCTCGGCGGGACTAGCGGCAACACAGATACGCAGTATTTT
TRBV5-1	TRBJ1-2	-	-	CASSSGTTNYGYTF	TGCGCCAGCAGCTCCGGGACAACGAACTATGGCTACACCTTC
TRBV27	TRBJ2-5	-	-	CASSLRRVSQETQYF	TGTGCCAGCAGTTTGCGCAGGGTATCCCAGGAGACCCAGTACTTC
TRBV5-4	TRBJ2-7	TRBD2	-	CASSPRTSDEQYF	TGTGCCAGCAGCCCACGGACTAGCGATGAGCAGTACTTC
TRBV18	TRBJ1-2	-	once	CASSPEGSGYGYTF	TGTGCCAGCTCACCTGAAGGGTCCGGCTATGGCTACACCTTC
TRBV19	TRBJ2-7	-	-	CASSFPRAGRGEQYF	TGTGCCAGTAGTTTCCCCCGGGCAGGTCGGGGCGAGCAGTACTTC
TRBV18	TRBJ1-1	TRBD1	-	CASSLGQENTEAFF	TGTGCCAGCTCACTGGGACAGGAGAACACTGAAGCTTTCTTT
TRBV5-1	TRBJ1-4	-	-	CASSKGERDEKLFF	TGCGCCAGCAGTAAAGGGGAGCGCGATGAAAAACTGTTTTTT
TRBV5-1	TRBJ1-1	TRBD1	-	CASSLGQGLSNTEAFF	TGCGCCAGCAGCTTGGGACAGGGCCTATCAAACACTGAAGCTTTCTTT
TRBV3-1/TRBV3-2	TRBJ1-6	-	-	CASSQLRDPPLHF	TGTGCCAGCAGCCAGTTGAGAGACCCACCCCTCCACTTT
TRBV5-6	TRBJ2-7	-	-	CASSVRRGFDEQYF	TGTGCCAGCAGCGTACGCAGGGGATTTGACGAGCAGTACTTC
TRBV7-7	TRBJ2-7	-	-	CASSRGVGYEQYF	TGTGCTAGCAGCAGGGGGGTGGGCTACGAGCAGTACTTC
TRBV7-8	TRBJ1-1	-	-	CASSLGFLLENTEAFF	TGTGCCAGCAGCTTAGGTTTCTTGTTGGAGAACACTGAAGCTTTCTTT
TRBV27	TRBJ1-3	TRBD1	-	CASSPQGARNTIYF	TGTGCCAGCAGCCCACAGGGGGCACGAAACACCATATATTTT
TRBV7-9	TRBJ1-2	TRBD1	-	CASSSGPGQPYGYTF	TGTGCCAGCAGTTCGGGACCGGGACAGCCCTATGGCTACACCTTC
TRBV11-3	TRBJ2-7	TRBD2	-	CASSLEGGDAYEQYF	TGTGCCAGCAGCTTAGAGGGGGGGGACGCCTACGAGCAGTACTTC
TRBV5-4	TRBJ2-2	TRBD1	-	CASSSGGGNTGELFF	TGTGCCAGCAGCTCAGGGGGCGGGAACACCGGGGAGCTGTTTTTT
TRBV4-1	TRBJ1-5	TRBD1	-	CASSQETGGNQPQHF	TGCGCCAGCAGCCAAGAAACAGGGGGCAATCAGCCCCAGCATTTT
TRBV5-6	TRBJ2-6	-	few	CASSFDGTASSGANVLTF	TGTGCCAGCAGCTTTGACGGGACGGCGAGCTCTGGGGCCAACGTCCTGACTTTC
TRBV5-4	TRBJ1-2	TRBD1	-	CASSLPGTGNSGYTF	TGTGCCAGCAGCTTACCGGGGACAGGGAACTCCGGCTACACCTTC
TRBV7-8	TRBJ1-2	TRBD1	-	CASSLEPGRGSHGYTF	TGTGCCAGCAGCTTAGAACCGGGCAGGGGGAGCCATGGCTACACCTTC
TRBV19	TRBJ2-1	TRBD2	-	CASTHGGNEQFF	TGTGCCAGTACACACGGGGGGAATGAGCAGTTCTTC
TRBV6-5	TRBJ1-1	TRBD1	-	CASSLRRGANTEAFF	TGTGCCAGCAGTTTGCGCAGGGGGGCGAACACTGAAGCTTTCTTT
TRBV9	TRBJ2-5	-	-	CASSVYPGETQYF	TGTGCCAGCAGCGTCTACCCCGGGGAGACCCAGTACTTC
TRBV12-5	TRBJ2-7	-	-	CASGFGTAEQYF	TGTGCTAGTGGTTTCGGGACGGCCGAGCAGTACTTC
TRBV27	TRBJ2-7	-	-	CASSSGQSYEQYF	TGTGCCAGCAGCTCTGGACAGTCCTACGAGCAGTACTTC
TRBV3-1/TRBV3-2	TRBJ1-1	-	once	CASSQGIYTEAFF	TGTGCCAGCAGCCAGGGTATTTACACTGAAGCTTTCTTT
TRBV27	TRBJ2-7	-	once	CASSFSGLHPYEQYF	TGTGCCAGCAGTTTCTCGGGGCTTCACCCCTACGAGCAGTACTTC
TRBV2	TRBJ1-4	-	-	CASSGYLNNEKLFF	TGTGCCAGCAGTGGATACTTGAATAATGAAAAACTGTTTTTT
TRBV7-9	TRBJ1-2	TRBD1	few	CASSLDYRGDTF	TGTGCCAGCAGCTTAGATTACAGGGGCGACACCTTC
TRBV30	TRBJ1-1	-	-	CAWCLMVQEAFF	TGTGCCTGGTGCCTAATGGTCCAGGAAGCTTTCTTT
TRBV2	TRBJ1-2	TRBD1	-	CASRGTGGGYGYTF	TGTGCCAGCAGAGGCACAGGGGGCGGGTATGGCTACACCTTC
TRBV28	TRBJ1-2	-	-	CASNSGSNYGYTF	TGTGCCAGCAACAGTGGTTCTAACTATGGCTACACCTTC
TRBV5-4	TRBJ1-1	-	-	CASRRSTGNTEAFF	TGTGCCAGCAGGCGGTCCACAGGGAACACTGAAGCTTTCTTT
TRBV7-2	TRBJ1-2	TRBD1	-	CASSASTGNYGYTF	TGTGCCAGCAGCGCCTCGACAGGGAACTATGGCTACACCTTC
TRBV5-4	TRBJ2-2	-	-	CASSFPIGAGRTGELFF	TGTGCCAGCAGCTTTCCCATCGGGGCAGGGCGCACCGGGGAGCTGTTTTTT
TRBV11-2	TRBJ1-6	-	-	CASSLGRGSYNSPLHF	TGTGCCAGCAGCTTGGGTCGGGGCTCCTATAATTCACCCCTCCACTTT
TRBV5-6	TRBJ2-7	-	-	CASSSQGAYEQYF	TGTGCCAGCAGCTCCCAAGGAGCCTACGAGCAGTACTTC
TRBV9	TRBJ1-1	-	few	CASSVEAGSGRNTEAFF	TGTGCCAGCAGCGTAGAGGCGGGGTCAGGCCGGAACACTGAAGCTTTCTTT
TRBV9	TRBJ2-5	-	-	CASSTGHGETQYF	TGTGCCAGCAGCACCGGACACGGAGAGACCCAGTACTTC
TRBV19	TRBJ2-7	-	-	CASSRQTPSYEQYF	TGTGCCAGTAGTCGACAGACTCCTTCCTACGAGCAGTACTTC
TRBV24-1	TRBJ2-7	-	-	CATSDLKRGLYEQYF	TGTGCCACCAGTGATTTGAAAAGGGGCCTCTACGAGCAGTACTTC
TRBV6-5	TRBJ2-1	-	few	CASSYSSPAEQFF	TGTGCCAGCAGTTACTCGAGTCCCGCTGAGCAGTTCTTC
TRBV5-6	TRBJ2-6	TRBD1	-	CASSGLAGGTGANVLTF	TGTGCCAGCAGCGGCTTAGCAGGGGGCACTGGGGCCAACGTCCTGACTTTC
TRBV25-1	TRBJ2-3	TRBD2	-	CASGLAGTDTQYF	TGTGCCAGCGGACTAGCGGGAACAGATACGCAGTATTTT
TRBV30	TRBJ1-1	-	-	CAWSVTGRSGTEAFF	TGTGCCTGGAGTGTTACAGGGCGGTCGGGCACTGAAGCTTTCTTT
TRBV20-1	TRBJ2-1	-	once	CRVGAGNEQFF	TGCAGAGTAGGGGCGGGAAATGAGCAGTTCTTC
TRBV15	TRBJ1-5	-	-	CATSRDQGAPQPQHF	TGTGCCACCAGCAGAGATCAGGGAGCACCCCAGCCCCAGCATTTT
TRBV5-1	TRBJ1-2	-	-	CASSTALANYGYTF	TGCGCCAGCAGCACGGCCTTAGCTAACTATGGCTACACCTTC
TRBV19	TRBJ2-2	-	-	CASSFLAGELFF	TGTGCCAGTAGTTTTTTGGCCGGGGAGCTGTTTTTT
TRBV19	TRBJ2-7	TRBD2	-	CASAGRVDEQYF	TGTGCCAGTGCCGGGAGGGTCGACGAGCAGTACTTC
TRBV7-3	TRBJ2-2	-	-	CASSSTIQGRGELFF	TGTGCCAGCAGCTCTACAATACAGGGTCGCGGGGAGCTGTTTTTT
TRBV5-1	TRBJ2-1	TRBD2	-	CASSPGGASVEQFF	TGCGCCAGCAGCCCGGGAGGTGCTAGCGTAGAGCAGTTCTTC
TRBV29-1	TRBJ1-1	-	-	CSAGSATEAFF	TGCAGCGCCGGCAGCGCCACTGAAGCTTTCTTT
TRBV12-3/TRBV12-4	TRBJ1-5	-	-	CASRDSRFQPQHF	TGTGCCAGCAGGGACAGTAGGTTTCAGCCCCAGCATTTT